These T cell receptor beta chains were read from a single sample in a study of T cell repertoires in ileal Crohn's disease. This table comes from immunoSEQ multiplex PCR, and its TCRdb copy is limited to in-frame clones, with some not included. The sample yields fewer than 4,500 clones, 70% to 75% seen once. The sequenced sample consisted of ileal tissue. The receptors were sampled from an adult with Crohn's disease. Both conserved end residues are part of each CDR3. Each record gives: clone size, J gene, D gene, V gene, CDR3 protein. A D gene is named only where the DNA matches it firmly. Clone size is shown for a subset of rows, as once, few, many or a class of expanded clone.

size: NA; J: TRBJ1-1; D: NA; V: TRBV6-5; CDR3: CASSYGVGGSEAFF
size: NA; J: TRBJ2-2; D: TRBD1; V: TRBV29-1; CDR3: CSVDHPSGTGGLGELFF
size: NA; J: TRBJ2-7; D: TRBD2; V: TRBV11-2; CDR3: CASSLDRNLADPNSYEQYF
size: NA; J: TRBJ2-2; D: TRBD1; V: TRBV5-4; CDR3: CASRGDSHTGELFF
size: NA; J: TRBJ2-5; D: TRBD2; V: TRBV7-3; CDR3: CASSLNAGGQETQYF
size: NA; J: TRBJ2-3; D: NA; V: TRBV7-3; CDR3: CASSPTLQGFLDTQYF
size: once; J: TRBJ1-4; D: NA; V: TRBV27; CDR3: CASSLALYEKLFF
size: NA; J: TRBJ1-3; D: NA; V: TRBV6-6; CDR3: CASRPPTVAGGNTIYF
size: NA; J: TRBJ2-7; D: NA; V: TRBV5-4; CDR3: CASSLEAAGLNEQYF
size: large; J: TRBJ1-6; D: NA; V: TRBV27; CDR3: CASSPVNSPLHF
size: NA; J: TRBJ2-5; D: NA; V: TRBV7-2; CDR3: CASSDQGTQYF
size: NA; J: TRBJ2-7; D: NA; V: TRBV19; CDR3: CASSIGTGRSYEQYF
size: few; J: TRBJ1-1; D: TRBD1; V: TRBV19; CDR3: CASSFFRGPNTEAFF
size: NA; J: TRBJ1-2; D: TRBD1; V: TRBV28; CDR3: CASSFPGQIYGYTF
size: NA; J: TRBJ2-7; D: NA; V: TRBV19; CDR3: CASSLRARGEQYF
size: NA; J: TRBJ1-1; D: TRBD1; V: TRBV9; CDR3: CAAGARGDRGALGDTEAFF
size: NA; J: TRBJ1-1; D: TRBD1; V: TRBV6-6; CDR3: CASNRQGNTEAFF
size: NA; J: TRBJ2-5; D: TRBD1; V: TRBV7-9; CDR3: CASSLRTGRIETQYF
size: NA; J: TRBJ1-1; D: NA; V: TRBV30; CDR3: CAASTDVEAFF
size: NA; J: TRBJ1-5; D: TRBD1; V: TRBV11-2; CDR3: CASSLAGTGNQPQHF
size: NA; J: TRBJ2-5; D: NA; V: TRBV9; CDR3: CASSVGIPQETQYF
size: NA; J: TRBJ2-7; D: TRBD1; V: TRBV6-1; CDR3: CASSIVSGQTYEQYF
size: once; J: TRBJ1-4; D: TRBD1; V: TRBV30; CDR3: CAWRDRGRSNEKLFF
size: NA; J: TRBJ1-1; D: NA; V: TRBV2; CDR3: CASSQPGLRNTEAFF
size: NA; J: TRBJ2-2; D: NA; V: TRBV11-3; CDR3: CASSFFGGELFF
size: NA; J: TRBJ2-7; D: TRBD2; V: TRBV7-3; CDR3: CASSLNGGSSYEQYF
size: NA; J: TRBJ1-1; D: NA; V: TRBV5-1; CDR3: CASSPPTGNTEAFF
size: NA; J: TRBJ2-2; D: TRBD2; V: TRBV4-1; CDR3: CASSQQREYLHGELFF
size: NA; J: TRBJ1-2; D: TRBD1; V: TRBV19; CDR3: CASSTDQTGGAGYTF
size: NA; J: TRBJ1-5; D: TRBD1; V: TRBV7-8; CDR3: CASSLGGTGNVGQPQHF
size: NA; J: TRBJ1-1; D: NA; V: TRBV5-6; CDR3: CASSWAGAANTEAFF